What follows describes a single TCR beta chain. Regarding treatment: some 20 received Ad26.COV2.S at low or high dose, single or two shots; five or six received placebo; per-sample allocation not given. Repertoires come from day 63 after the first vaccine or placebo injection. Between the trimmed V and J ends, which lost 2 bases and 1 base, there was a span of 9 bases. Germline V CDR1 and CDR2: MGHRA, YSYEKL. The CDR3 runs 15 residues. Profiling relied on immunoSEQ multiplex PCR, and the TCRdb table lists in-frame clones only, not all of them. The sample has 400,000 to 500,000 clones, 85% to 90% seen once. The data were taken from a study of Ad26.COV2.S vaccination and SARS-CoV-2 variants.

The rearrangement uses TRBV4-1 and TRBJ2-4, with unresolved D. The sample consisted of peripheral blood, taken in a trial of Ad26.COV2.S vaccine versus placebo. This receptor was obtained from a person aged 18 to 59 who received the Ad26.COV2.S COVID-19 vaccine or a placebo. CDR3 sequence (DNA): TGCGCCAGCAGCCAACCTCCCGGGGCCAAAAACATTCAGTACTTC. This sequence encodes CASSQPPGAKNIQYF.